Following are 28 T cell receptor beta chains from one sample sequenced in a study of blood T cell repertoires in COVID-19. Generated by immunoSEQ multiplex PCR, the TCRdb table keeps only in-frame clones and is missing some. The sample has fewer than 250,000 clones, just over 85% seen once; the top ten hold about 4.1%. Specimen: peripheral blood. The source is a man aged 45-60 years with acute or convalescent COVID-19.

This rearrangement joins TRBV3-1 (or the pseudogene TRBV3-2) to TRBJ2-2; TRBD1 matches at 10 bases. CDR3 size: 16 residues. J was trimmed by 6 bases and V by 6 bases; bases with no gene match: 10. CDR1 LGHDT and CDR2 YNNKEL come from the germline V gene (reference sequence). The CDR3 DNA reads TGTGCCAGCAGTCTAGGTCCCGGGACAGGGGCCGGGGAGCTGTTTTTT. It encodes CASSLGPGTGAGELFF.

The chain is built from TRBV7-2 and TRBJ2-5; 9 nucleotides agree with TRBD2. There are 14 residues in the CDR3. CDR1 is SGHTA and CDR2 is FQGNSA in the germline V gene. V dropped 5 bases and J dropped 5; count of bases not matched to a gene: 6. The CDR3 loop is CASSRSGGGETQYF. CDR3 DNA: TGTGCCAGCAGCCGTAGCGGGGGCGGGGAGACCCAGTACTTC.

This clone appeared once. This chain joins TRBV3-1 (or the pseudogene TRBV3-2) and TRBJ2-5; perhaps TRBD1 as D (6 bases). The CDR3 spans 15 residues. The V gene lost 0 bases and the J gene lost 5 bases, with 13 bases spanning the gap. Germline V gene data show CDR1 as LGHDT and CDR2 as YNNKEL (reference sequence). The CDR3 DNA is TGTGCCAGCAGCCAAGATGCTGGGGGCCAGGAGACCCAGTACTTC. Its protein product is CASSQDAGGQETQYF.

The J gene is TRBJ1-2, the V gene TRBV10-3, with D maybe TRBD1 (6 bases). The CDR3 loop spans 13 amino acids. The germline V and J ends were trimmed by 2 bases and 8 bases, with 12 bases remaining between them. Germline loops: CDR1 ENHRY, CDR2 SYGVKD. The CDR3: CAISENRDWGYTF. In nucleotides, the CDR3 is TGTGCCATCAGTGAGAACAGGGATTGGGGCTACACCTTC.

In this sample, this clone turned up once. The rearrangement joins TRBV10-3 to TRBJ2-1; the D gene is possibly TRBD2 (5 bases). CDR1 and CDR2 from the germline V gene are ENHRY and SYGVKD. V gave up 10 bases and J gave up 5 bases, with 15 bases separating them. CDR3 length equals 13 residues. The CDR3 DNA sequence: TGTGCCACCGCCCCCCGGGGTGACAATGAGCAGTTCTTC. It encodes CATAPRGDNEQFF.

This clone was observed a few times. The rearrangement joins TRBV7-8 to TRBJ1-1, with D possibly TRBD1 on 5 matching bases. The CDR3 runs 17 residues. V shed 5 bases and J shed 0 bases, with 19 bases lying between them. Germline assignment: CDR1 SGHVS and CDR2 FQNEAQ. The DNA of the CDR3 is TGTGCCAGCAGCCGGACCACCGGGGGGTTAATGAACACTGAAGCTTTCTTT. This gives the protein CASSRTTGGLMNTEAFF.

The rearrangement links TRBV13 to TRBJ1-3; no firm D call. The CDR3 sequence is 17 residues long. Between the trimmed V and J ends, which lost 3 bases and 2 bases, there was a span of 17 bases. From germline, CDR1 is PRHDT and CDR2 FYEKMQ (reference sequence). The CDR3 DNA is TGTGCCAGCAGCTTCCAGAACCCATTTGATCCTGGAAACACCATATATTTT. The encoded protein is CASSFQNPFDPGNTIYF.

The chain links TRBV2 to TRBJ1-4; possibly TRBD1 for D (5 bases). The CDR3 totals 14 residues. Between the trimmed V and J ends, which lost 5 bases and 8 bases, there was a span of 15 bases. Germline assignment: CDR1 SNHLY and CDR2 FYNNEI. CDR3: CASSRAQGGEKLFF. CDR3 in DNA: TGTGCCAGCAGTCGGGCCCAGGGTGGGGAAAAACTGTTTTTT.

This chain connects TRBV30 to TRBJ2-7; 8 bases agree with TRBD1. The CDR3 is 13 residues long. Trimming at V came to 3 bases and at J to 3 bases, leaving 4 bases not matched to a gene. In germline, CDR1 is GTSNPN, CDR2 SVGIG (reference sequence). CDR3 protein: CAWSEGQDYEQYF. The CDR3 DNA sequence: TGTGCCTGGAGCGAGGGACAGGACTACGAGCAGTACTTC. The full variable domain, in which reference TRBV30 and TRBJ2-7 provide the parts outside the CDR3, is SQTIHQWPATLVQPVGSPLSLECTVEGTSNPNLYWYRQAAGRGLQLLFYSVGIGQISSEVPQNLSASRPQDRQFILSSKKLLLSDSGFYLCAWSEGQDYEQYFGPGTRLTVT.

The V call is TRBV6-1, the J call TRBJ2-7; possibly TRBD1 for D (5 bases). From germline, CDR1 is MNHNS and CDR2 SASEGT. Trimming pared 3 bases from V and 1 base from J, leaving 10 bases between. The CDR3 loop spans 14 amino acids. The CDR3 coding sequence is TGTGCCAGCAGTGAGAATGGGGCTTCCTACGAGCAGTACTTC. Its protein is CASSENGASYEQYF.

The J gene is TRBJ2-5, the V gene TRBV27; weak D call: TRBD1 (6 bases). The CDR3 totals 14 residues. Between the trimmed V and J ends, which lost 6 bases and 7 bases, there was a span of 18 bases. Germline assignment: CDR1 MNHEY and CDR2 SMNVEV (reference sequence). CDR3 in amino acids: CASRETGRVGTQYF. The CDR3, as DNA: TGTGCCAGCAGGGAGACAGGCCGCGTGGGGACCCAGTACTTC.

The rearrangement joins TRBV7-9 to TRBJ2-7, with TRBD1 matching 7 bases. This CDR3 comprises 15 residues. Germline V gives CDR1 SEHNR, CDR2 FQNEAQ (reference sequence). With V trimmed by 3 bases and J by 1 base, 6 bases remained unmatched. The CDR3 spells CASSFPATGSYEQYF. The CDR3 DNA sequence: TGTGCCAGCAGCTTCCCCGCGACAGGGTCCTACGAGCAGTACTTC.

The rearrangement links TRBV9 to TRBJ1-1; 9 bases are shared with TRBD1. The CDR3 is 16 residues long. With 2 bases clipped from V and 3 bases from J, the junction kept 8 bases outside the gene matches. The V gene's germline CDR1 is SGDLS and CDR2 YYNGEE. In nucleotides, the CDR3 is TGTGCCAGCAGCGTGGGGACAGGGCTTTTTGACACTGAAGCTTTCTTT. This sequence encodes CASSVGTGLFDTEAFF.

The CDR3 sequence: CASSPAGGGSNQPQHF. The CDR3 region has the DNA TGTGCCAGCAGCCCCGCTGGGGGAGGGAGCAATCAGCCCCAGCATTTT. The genes are TRBV7-9 and TRBJ1-5, with TRBD1 as a possible D gene (5 bases). Per germline, CDR1 SEHNR and CDR2 FQNEAQ (reference sequence). The CDR3 consists of 16 residues. V gave up 5 bases and J gave up 1 base, with 15 bases separating them. The full variable domain, its missing parts supplied by reference TRBV7-9 and TRBJ1-5, is DTGVSQNPRHKITKRGQNVTFRCDPISEHNRLYWYRQTLGQGPEFLTYFQNEAQLEKSRLLSDRFSAERPKGSFSTLEIQRTEQGDSAMYLCASSPAGGGSNQPQHFGDGTRLSIL.

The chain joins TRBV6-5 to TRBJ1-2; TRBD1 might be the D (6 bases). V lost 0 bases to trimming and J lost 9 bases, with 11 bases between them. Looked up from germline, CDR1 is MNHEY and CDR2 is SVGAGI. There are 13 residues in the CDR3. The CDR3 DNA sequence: TGTGCCAGCAGTTACTCAGGGAGGGGGAGCTACACCTTC. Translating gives CASSYSGRGSYTF.

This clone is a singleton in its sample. DNA for the CDR3: TGCAGCGTTGAAGAAGGGGCAGGAGATACGCAGTATTTT. Its translation: CSVEEGAGDTQYF. The V and J genes are TRBV29-1 and TRBJ2-3; D perhaps matches TRBD1 (5 bases). Germline CDR1 is SQVTM and CDR2 is ANQGSEA. CDR3 length equals 13 residues. V was trimmed by 0 bases and J by 5 bases, leaving 9 bases between them.

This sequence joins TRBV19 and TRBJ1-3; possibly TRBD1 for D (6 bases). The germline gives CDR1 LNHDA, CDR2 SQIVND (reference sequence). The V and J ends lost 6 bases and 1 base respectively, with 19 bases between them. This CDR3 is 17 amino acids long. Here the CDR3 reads CASSPQARGSSGNTIYF. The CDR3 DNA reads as TGTGCCAGTAGCCCCCAGGCCAGGGGTTCGTCTGGAAACACCATATATTTT. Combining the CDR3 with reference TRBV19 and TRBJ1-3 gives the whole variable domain DGGITQSPKYLFRKEGQNVTLSCEQNLNHDAMYWYRQDPGQGLRLIYYSQIVNDFQKGDIAEGYSVSREKKESFPLTVTSAQKNPTAFYLCASSPQARGSSGNTIYFGEGSWLTVV.

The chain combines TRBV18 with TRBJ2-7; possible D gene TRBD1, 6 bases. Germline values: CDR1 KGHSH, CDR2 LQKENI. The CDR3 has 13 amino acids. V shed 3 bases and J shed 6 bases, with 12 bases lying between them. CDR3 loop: CASSPRTALEQYF. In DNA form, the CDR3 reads TGTGCCAGCTCACCTAGGACAGCCCTCGAGCAGTACTTC.

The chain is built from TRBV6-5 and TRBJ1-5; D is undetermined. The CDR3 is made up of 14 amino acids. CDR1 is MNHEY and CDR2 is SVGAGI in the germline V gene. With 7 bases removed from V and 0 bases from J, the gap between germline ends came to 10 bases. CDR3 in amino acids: CASNPGNSNQPQHF. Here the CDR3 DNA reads TGTGCCAGCAATCCGGGGAATAGCAATCAGCCCCAGCATTTT.

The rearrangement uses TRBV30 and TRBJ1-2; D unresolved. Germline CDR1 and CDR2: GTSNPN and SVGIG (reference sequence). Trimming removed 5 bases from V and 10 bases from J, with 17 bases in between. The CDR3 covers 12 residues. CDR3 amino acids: CAWGSLQRIYTF. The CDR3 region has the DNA TGTGCCTGGGGGAGCCTACAGAGAATCTACACCTTC.

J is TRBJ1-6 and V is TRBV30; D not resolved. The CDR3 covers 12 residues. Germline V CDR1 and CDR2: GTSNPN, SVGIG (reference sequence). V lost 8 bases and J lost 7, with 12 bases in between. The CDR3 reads CALGRRNSPLHF. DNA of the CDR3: TGTGCCCTGGGAAGGAGGAATTCACCCCTCCACTTT.

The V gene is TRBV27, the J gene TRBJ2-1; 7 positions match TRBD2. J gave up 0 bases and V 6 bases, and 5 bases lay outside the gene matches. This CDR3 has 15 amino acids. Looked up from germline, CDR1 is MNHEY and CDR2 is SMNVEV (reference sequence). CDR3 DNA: TGTGCCAGCAGGGAAGCGGGGAACTCCTACAATGAGCAGTTCTTC. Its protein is CASREAGNSYNEQFF.

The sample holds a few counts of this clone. CDR3 DNA: TGTGCCAGCAGCCCCCAAAGCGGACGGATGGCGAACACCGGGGAGCTGTTTTTT. Amino acid sequence: CASSPQSGRMANTGELFF. This chain links TRBV7-3 with TRBJ2-2, with D perhaps TRBD2 (5 bases). The CDR3 runs to 18 residues. With 5 bases removed from V and 0 bases from J, the gap between germline ends came to 19 bases. In germline, CDR1 is SGHTA, CDR2 FQGTGA.

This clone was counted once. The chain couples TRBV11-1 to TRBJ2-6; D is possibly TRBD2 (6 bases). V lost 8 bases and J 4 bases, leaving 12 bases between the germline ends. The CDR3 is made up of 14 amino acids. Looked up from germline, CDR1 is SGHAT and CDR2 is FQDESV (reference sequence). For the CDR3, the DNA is TGTGCCAGCGGGCGGGGCACAGGGGCCAACGTCCTGACTTTC. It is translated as CASGRGTGANVLTF.

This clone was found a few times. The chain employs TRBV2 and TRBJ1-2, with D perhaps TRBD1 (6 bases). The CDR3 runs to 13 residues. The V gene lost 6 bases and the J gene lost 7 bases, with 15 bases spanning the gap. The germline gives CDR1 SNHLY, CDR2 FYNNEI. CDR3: CASRDHTGLGYTF. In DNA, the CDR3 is TGTGCCAGCAGAGACCATACAGGGCTTGGCTACACCTTC.

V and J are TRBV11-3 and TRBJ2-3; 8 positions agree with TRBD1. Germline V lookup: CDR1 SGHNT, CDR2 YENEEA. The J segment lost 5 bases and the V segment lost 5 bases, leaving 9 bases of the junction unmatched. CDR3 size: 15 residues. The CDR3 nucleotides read TGTGCCAGCAGCCCCCAGGGGGCCCTTGGAGATACGCAGTATTTT. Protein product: CASSPQGALGDTQYF.

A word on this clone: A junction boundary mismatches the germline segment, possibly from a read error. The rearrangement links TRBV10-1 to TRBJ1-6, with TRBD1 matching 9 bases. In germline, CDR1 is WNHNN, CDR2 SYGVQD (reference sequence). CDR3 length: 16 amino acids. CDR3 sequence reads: CANSDGGDRACSPLHF. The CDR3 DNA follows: TGCGCCAACAGTGACGGAGGGGACAGGGCCTGTTCACCCCTCCACTTT.

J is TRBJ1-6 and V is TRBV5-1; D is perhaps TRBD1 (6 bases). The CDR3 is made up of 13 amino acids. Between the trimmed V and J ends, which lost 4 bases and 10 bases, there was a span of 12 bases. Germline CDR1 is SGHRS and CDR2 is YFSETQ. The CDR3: CASSAQGRSPLHF. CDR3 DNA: TGCGCCAGCAGCGCCCAGGGGAGATCACCCCTCCACTTT.